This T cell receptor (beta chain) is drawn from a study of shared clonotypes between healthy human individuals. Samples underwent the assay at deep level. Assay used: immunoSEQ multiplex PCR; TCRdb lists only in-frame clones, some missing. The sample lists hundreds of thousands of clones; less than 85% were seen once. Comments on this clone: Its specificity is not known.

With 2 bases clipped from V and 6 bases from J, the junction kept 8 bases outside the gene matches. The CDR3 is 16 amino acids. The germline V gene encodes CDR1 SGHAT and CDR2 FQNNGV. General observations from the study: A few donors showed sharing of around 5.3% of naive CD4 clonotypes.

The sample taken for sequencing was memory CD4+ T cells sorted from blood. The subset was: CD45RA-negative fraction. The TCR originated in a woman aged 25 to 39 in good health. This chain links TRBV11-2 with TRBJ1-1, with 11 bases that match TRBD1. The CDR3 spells CASSLQRTGGSSEAFF. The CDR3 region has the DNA TGTGCCAGCAGCTTACAGCGGACAGGGGGCAGCTCTGAAGCTTTCTTT.